These 15 T cell receptor beta chains were all obtained from the same sample, sequenced in a study of blood T cell repertoires in COVID-19. Clones were sequenced by immunoSEQ multiplex PCR, and TCRdb holds only the in-frame ones, with some missing. The sample yields 60,000 to 65,000 clones, approximately 80% seen once. The sequencing sample was made of peripheral blood. All receptors derive from a human donor in a cohort sampled during active COVID-19.

The genes are TRBV5-6 and TRBJ2-2, with 9 bases identical to TRBD1. The trim removed 0 bases at V and 2 bases at J, leaving 2 bases unmatched. The germline CDR1 and CDR2 sequences are SGHDT and YYEEEE. CDR3 length: 16 amino acids. The CDR3 here is CASSLGQGGNTGELFF. The CDR3 DNA follows: TGTGCCAGCAGCTTGGGACAGGGGGGAAACACCGGGGAGCTGTTTTTT.

The chain has TRBV18 and TRBJ2-3; 7 bases line up with TRBD2. V lost 3 bases to trimming and J lost 3 bases; unmatched junction nucleotides: 6. The CDR3 contains 15 residues. CDR1 is KGHSH and CDR2 is LQKENI in the germline V gene. The CDR3 sequence is CASSPGGRLTDTQYF. CDR3 nucleotides: TGTGCCAGCTCACCGGGGGGGAGATTAACAGATACGCAGTATTTT.

This clone has a handful of counts. The rearrangement joins TRBV6-5 to TRBJ1-2; 7 nucleotides agree with TRBD1. V trimming: 0 bases; J trimming: 7 bases; junction bases outside the gene matches: 2. In germline, CDR1 is MNHEY, CDR2 SVGAGI. The CDR3 has 13 residues. Here the CDR3 DNA reads TGTGCCAGCAGTTACTCGACAGGGTCTGGCTACACCTTC. This translates into CASSYSTGSGYTF.

The rearrangement uses TRBV11-2 and TRBJ2-1, with 10 bases lining up with TRBD2. V gave up 5 bases and J gave up 5 bases; unmatched junction bases: 12. The length of the CDR3 is 17 residues. Germline loops: CDR1 SGHAT, CDR2 FQNNGV. CDR3 sequence reads: CASSTIPLAGVDNEQFF. The CDR3 nucleotides read TGTGCCAGCAGCACCATACCCCTAGCGGGGGTAGACAATGAGCAGTTCTTC.

V is TRBV15 and J is TRBJ2-5, with TRBD1 matching over 8 bases. This CDR3 has 16 amino acids. V was pared by 2 bases and J by 5 bases, with 10 bases of the junction left unmatched. Germline lookup yields CDR1 LNHNV and CDR2 YYDKDF (reference sequence). The chain's CDR3 is CATSRFSGTGLETQYF. DNA for the CDR3: TGTGCCACCAGCAGATTCTCCGGGACAGGTTTGGAGACCCAGTACTTC.

This chain uses TRBV18 with TRBJ2-1; 8 bases are a match to TRBD1. Germline CDR1 KGHSH, CDR2 LQKENI. This CDR3 region has 14 residues. The ends lost 8 bases at V and 6 bases at J; junction bases unmatched: 9. CDR3 nucleotide sequence: TGTGCCAGCGCGACAGGGGCAGGGGGCAATGAGCAGTTCTTC. Amino acid sequence: CASATGAGGNEQFF.

V gene TRBV7-9 combines with J gene TRBJ1-3; 9 bases fit TRBD1. The CDR3 is made up of 13 amino acids. The junction had 0 bases not matched to a gene; V was cut back by 5 bases and J by 4 bases. Germline V CDR1 and CDR2: SEHNR, FQNEAQ (reference sequence). CDR3 protein: CASSGTGGNTIYF. The CDR3 DNA reads as TGTGCCAGCAGCGGGACAGGGGGAAACACCATATATTTT. Based on the CDR3 plus reference TRBV7-9 and TRBJ1-3, the full variable domain is DTGVSQNPRHKITKRGQNVTFRCDPISEHNRLYWYRQTLGQGPEFLTYFQNEAQLEKSRLLSDRFSAERPKGSFSTLEIQRTEQGDSAMYLCASSGTGGNTIYFGEGSWLTVV.

This chain uses TRBV20-1 with TRBJ1-2, with no clear D. Trimming removed 8 bases from V and 4 bases from J, with 11 bases in between. In germline, CDR1 is DFQATT, CDR2 SNEGSKA (reference sequence). There are 11 residues in the CDR3. The CDR3 region is CSPGGSYGYTF. The DNA of the CDR3 is TGCAGTCCCGGCGGTAGCTATGGCTACACCTTC.

Only a few counts were recorded for this clone. V is TRBV10-3 and J is TRBJ2-1; 8 bases are a match to TRBD2. Trimming cost V 0 bases and J 7 bases; bases outside gene matches: 5. CDR1 and CDR2 from the germline V gene are ENHRY and SYGVKD. The CDR3 covers 15 residues. The CDR3 spells CAISESMTSVNEQFF. CDR3 sequence (DNA): TGTGCCATCAGTGAGTCGATGACTAGCGTTAATGAGCAGTTCTTC.

The table lists this clone with a count of one. The chain employs TRBV24-1 and TRBJ1-5; 9 positions match TRBD1. CDR1 and CDR2 from the germline V gene are KGHDR and SFDVKD. V was pared by 3 bases and J by 5 bases, with 7 bases of the junction left unmatched. There are 16 residues in the CDR3. The CDR3 DNA follows: TGTGCCACCAGTGATGCTGGGACAGGGAGGGATCAGCCCCAGCATTTT. Amino acids: CATSDAGTGRDQPQHF.

This clone has just a few counts. V and J are TRBV6-1 and TRBJ2-7; 9 nucleotides agree with TRBD1. The trim removed 3 bases at V and 5 bases at J, leaving 5 bases unmatched. The CDR3 extends over 14 amino acids. Germline CDR1 MNHNS, CDR2 SASEGT. The CDR3 sequence: CASSEGQGGHEQYF. CDR3 sequence (DNA): TGTGCCAGCAGTGAGGGACAGGGCGGACACGAGCAGTACTTC.

This clone was found many times. V and J are TRBV3-1 (or the pseudogene TRBV3-2) and TRBJ2-3; the D is unclear. The germline CDR1 and CDR2 sequences are LGHDT and YNNKEL (reference sequence). The CDR3 covers 15 residues. V lost 0 bases and J 0 bases, leaving 7 bases between the germline ends. CDR3 DNA sequence: TGTGCCAGCAGCCAAGATCAGTGGAGCACAGATACGCAGTATTTT. Protein sequence: CASSQDQWSTDTQYF.

V gene TRBV19 combines with J gene TRBJ1-1, with 7 bases fitting TRBD1. The CDR3 has 11 amino acids. With V trimmed by 7 bases and J by 11 bases, 7 bases remained unmatched. The V gene's germline CDR1 is LNHDA and CDR2 SQIVND (reference sequence). The CDR3 protein is CASTQTGSAFF. In DNA form, the CDR3 reads TGTGCCAGTACCCAGACAGGGTCCGCTTTCTTT.

The chain couples TRBV18 to TRBJ1-2; 8 nucleotides align to TRBD1. This CDR3 has 14 amino acids. Germline-derived CDR1 and CDR2 are KGHSH and LQKENI. The V gene end was trimmed by 5 bases and the J gene end by 6 bases; junction bases not matched to a gene: 8. The CDR3 protein is CASSTGTGENGYTF. In DNA form, the CDR3 reads TGTGCCAGCTCAACCGGGACAGGCGAAAATGGCTACACCTTC.

This clone was counted only a few times. The chain joins TRBV9 to TRBJ2-3; no firm D call. Between the trimmed V and J ends, which lost 0 bases and 0 bases, there was a span of 5 bases. Germline V gene sequence: CDR1 SGDLS, CDR2 YYNGEE. The CDR3 has 14 residues. CDR3 sequence reads: CASSVAVSTDTQYF. The CDR3 nucleotides read TGTGCCAGCAGCGTAGCGGTTAGCACAGATACGCAGTATTTT. Full variable domain (remainder filled in from reference TRBV9 and TRBJ2-3): DSGVTQTPKHLITATGQRVTLRCSPRSGDLSVYWYQQSLDQGLQFLIQYYNGEERAKGNILERFSAQQFPDLHSELNLSSLELGDSALYFCASSVAVSTDTQYFGPGTRLTVL.